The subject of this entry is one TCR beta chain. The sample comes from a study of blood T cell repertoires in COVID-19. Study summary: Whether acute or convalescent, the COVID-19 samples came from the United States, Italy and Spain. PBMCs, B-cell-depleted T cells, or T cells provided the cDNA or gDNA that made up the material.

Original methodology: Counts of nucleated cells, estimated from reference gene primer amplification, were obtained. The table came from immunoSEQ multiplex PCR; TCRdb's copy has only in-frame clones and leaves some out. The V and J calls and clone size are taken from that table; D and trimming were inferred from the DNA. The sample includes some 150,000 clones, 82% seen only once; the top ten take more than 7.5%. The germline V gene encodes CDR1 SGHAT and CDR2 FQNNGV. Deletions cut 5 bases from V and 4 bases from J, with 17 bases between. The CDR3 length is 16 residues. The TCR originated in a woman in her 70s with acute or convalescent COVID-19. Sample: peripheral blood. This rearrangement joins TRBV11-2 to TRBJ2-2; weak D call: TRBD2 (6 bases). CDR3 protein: CASSPVGGWSTGELFF. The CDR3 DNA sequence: TGTGCCAGCAGCCCAGTGGGGGGTTGGAGCACCGGGGAGCTGTTTTTT.